Following are 28 T cell receptor beta chains from one sample sequenced in a study of identical twins. One entry per CDR3 protein results from TCRdb running MiXCR on the 5' RACE reads. The sample lists roughly 1,500,000 distinct CDR3 sequences; under 35% were seen once. Sequencing used cord blood. The receptor source for this set is a newborn girl in good health.

This clonotype was seen a few times. This chain uses TRBV9 with TRBJ1-6; TRBD1 might be the D (5 bases). The ends were cut back, 0 bases at V and 7 bases at J, with 11 bases in the middle. The CDR3 loop spans 15 amino acids. Germline lookup yields CDR1 SGDLS and CDR2 YYNGEE. CDR3 region: CASSVVAGRNSPLHF. The DNA of the CDR3 is TGTGCCAGCAGCGTAGTAGCGGGGCGAAATTCACCCCTCCACTTT.

The chain carries TRBV6-1 and TRBJ1-2; 7 bases fit TRBD1. This CDR3 contains 13 residues. V gave up 2 bases and J gave up 13 bases; unmatched junction bases: 10. Germline V CDR1 and CDR2: MNHNS, SASEGT. This CDR3 is CASSEWDSLTGTF. DNA of the CDR3: TGTGCCAGCAGTGAATGGGACAGTCTAACTGGCACCTTC.

The chain recombines TRBV6-5 with TRBJ2-3; D is uncertain. Trimming stripped 11 bases from V and 5 bases from J, with 17 bases between. The V gene's germline CDR1 is MNHEY and CDR2 SVGAGI. The CDR3 has 13 residues. The CDR3 DNA is TGTGCCGTTGGGCCCGGTCCACGAGATACGCAGTATTTT. Encoded protein: CAVGPGPRDTQYF.

This clonotype was seen only a few times. V is TRBV5-6 and J is TRBJ2-3; weak D call: TRBD1 (6 bases). This CDR3 region has 15 residues. The germline gives CDR1 SGHDT, CDR2 YYEEEE. Deletions cut 1 base from V and 2 bases from J, with 11 bases between. The CDR3 spells CASSLIRGNTDTQYF. The CDR3 DNA sequence: TGTGCCAGCAGCTTGATTAGGGGGAACACAGATACGCAGTATTTT.

This clonotype has only a few counts. V usage is TRBV20-1 and J usage is TRBJ2-1; unclear D gene. Germline V gives CDR1 DFQATT, CDR2 SNEGSKA (reference sequence). CDR3 length: 11 amino acids. Trimming removed 2 bases at V and 6 bases at J, with 5 bases between. The CDR3 reads CSARSPNEQFF. The CDR3 nucleotides read TGCAGTGCTAGATCCCCCAATGAGCAGTTCTTC.

The chain links TRBV20-1 to TRBJ2-1; 7 bases agree with TRBD2. There are 15 residues in the CDR3. Germline V gene sequence: CDR1 DFQATT, CDR2 SNEGSKA (reference sequence). V dropped 5 bases and J dropped 4; count of bases not matched to a gene: 11. In nucleotides, the CDR3 is TGCAGTGCTCCCACTCCGGGAGGCCCATACAATGAGCAGTTCTTC. This sequence encodes CSAPTPGGPYNEQFF.

The table lists this clonotype with a few counts. This sequence joins TRBV21-1 and TRBJ2-1; the DNA was not used to check the table's D call, TRBD2. TRBV21-1 is a pseudogene locus. This CDR3 is 15 amino acids long. CDR3 bases: TGTGCCAGCAGCAGTTCCAGCGGGAGTGAAGATGAGCAGTTCTTC. This translates into CASSSSSGSEDEQFF.

This clonotype was counted only a few times. J is TRBJ1-1 and V is TRBV10-3; D is undetermined. The germline CDR1 and CDR2 sequences are ENHRY and SYGVKD. The length of the CDR3 is 11 residues. V dropped 10 bases and J dropped 3 bases, with 9 bases sitting between them. The CDR3 sequence: CASKYDTEAFF. The DNA of the CDR3 is TGTGCCAGCAAGTATGACACTGAAGCTTTCTTT.

Many counts were recorded for this clonotype. This rearrangement joins TRBV7-2 to TRBJ2-4, with D hard to call. Germline lookup yields CDR1 SGHTA and CDR2 FQGNSA. The CDR3 is made up of 12 amino acids. The germline V and J ends were trimmed by 3 bases and 8 bases, with 8 bases remaining between them. The CDR3 region is CASSFSPHIQYF. Here the CDR3 DNA reads TGTGCCAGCAGCTTCTCTCCCCACATTCAGTACTTC.

This clonotype showed up just a few times. This chain links TRBV20-1 with TRBJ2-3; D gene ambiguous. The germline gives CDR1 DFQATT, CDR2 SNEGSKA (reference sequence). The CDR3 runs 16 residues. Trimming stripped 0 bases from V and 4 bases from J, with 17 bases between. Written as DNA, the CDR3 is TGCAGTGCTAGAGATCCCTGGAAGCACGGATCAGATACGCAGTATTTT. This encodes CSARDPWKHGSDTQYF.

This clonotype was seen a few times. The V gene is TRBV20-1, the J gene TRBJ2-3; D remains ambiguous. This CDR3 region has 15 residues. The V and J ends lost 3 bases and 1 base respectively, with 14 bases between them. Germline CDR1 is DFQATT and CDR2 is SNEGSKA (reference sequence). Written as DNA, the CDR3 is TGCAGTGCTAGGTCCCCAAGTCGCCGCACAGATACGCAGTATTTT. It encodes CSARSPSRRTDTQYF.

The chain links TRBV2 to TRBJ1-4, with TRBD1 matching over 9 bases. This CDR3 comprises 14 residues. Germline-derived CDR1 and CDR2 are SNHLY and FYNNEI. After removal of 5 bases from V and 6 bases from J, the junction contained 4 bases not matched to a gene. This chain's CDR3 is CASSPGTGHEKLFF. The CDR3 DNA reads as TGTGCCAGCAGTCCCGGGACAGGGCATGAAAAACTGTTTTTT.

This clonotype occurred many times. J is TRBJ2-7 and V is TRBV10-3; 9 bases map to TRBD1. The CDR3 is made up of 13 amino acids. The germline gives CDR1 ENHRY, CDR2 SYGVKD. Trimming took 8 bases from V and 5 from J; bases not matched to a gene: 7. The CDR3 DNA reads TGTGCCATCGAGGGACAGGGCGGCGACGAGCAGTACTTC. Encoded protein: CAIEGQGGDEQYF.

The rearrangement uses TRBV5-1 and TRBJ2-5; D might be TRBD2 (6 bases). CDR3 length equals 14 residues. Trimming took off 5 bases at V and 5 bases at J, with 16 bases between the two ends. Germline values: CDR1 SGHRS, CDR2 YFSETQ. CDR3 loop: CASRTKAGRETQYF. As DNA, the CDR3 is TGCGCCAGCAGAACAAAGGCGGGGCGGGAGACCCAGTACTTC.

This clonotype was detected a few times. The genes are TRBV5-1 and TRBJ2-3; 13 nucleotides match TRBD2. This CDR3 comprises 15 residues. Germline assignment: CDR1 SGHRS and CDR2 YFSETQ. Trimming removed 4 bases from V and 5 bases from J; junction bases left unmatched: 4. Here the CDR3 reads CASSLRTSGGDTQYF. The CDR3 nucleotides read TGCGCCAGCAGCCTGCGGACTAGCGGGGGAGATACGCAGTATTTT.

Comments on this clonotype: The germline gene is not matched at one end of the junction; a read error may be the cause. The chain is built from TRBV20-1 and TRBJ1-5; possible D gene TRBD1, 6 bases. The CDR3 runs to 16 residues. Germline CDR1 DFQATT, CDR2 SNEGSKA (reference sequence). The CDR3: CSAREGGRGNNQPQNF. The CDR3 coding sequence is TGCAGTGCTAGAGAGGGCGGCAGGGGAAACAATCAGCCCCAGAATTTT.

This clonotype came up a few times. The V and J genes are TRBV24-1 and TRBJ1-1, with D perhaps matching TRBD1 (6 bases). This CDR3 contains 14 residues. V lost 1 base and J 8 bases, leaving 13 bases between the germline ends. Germline-derived CDR1 and CDR2 are KGHDR and SFDVKD. The CDR3 nucleotides are TGTGCCACCAGTGATTTCCGACAGGACCGGGAAGCTTTCTTT. Translation gives CATSDFRQDREAFF.

The genes are TRBV3-1 and TRBJ1-4; D unresolved. The V end lost 3 bases, the J end lost 5 bases, and 10 bases lay between the germline ends. The germline V gene has CDR1 LGHDT and CDR2 YNNKEL (reference sequence). This CDR3 spans 14 amino acids. CDR3 DNA sequence: TGTGCCAGCAGCCATCGATTCAGGAATGAAAAACTGTTTTTT. Encoded protein: CASSHRFRNEKLFF.

There are a few counts of this clonotype. This rearrangement joins TRBV3-1 to TRBJ2-1; TRBD1 matches 8 bases. Germline CDR1 and CDR2: LGHDT and YNNKEL (reference sequence). The CDR3 has 16 amino acids. V shed 4 bases, J shed 6 bases, and the junction held 11 bases outside the gene matches. CDR3 in amino acids: CASSPSDREFFNEQFF. As DNA, the CDR3 is TGTGCCAGCAGCCCCTCGGACAGGGAGTTTTTCAATGAGCAGTTCTTC.

The chain employs TRBV20-1 and TRBJ2-7; 11 bases fit TRBD2. V lost 0 bases and J lost 2; bases outside the gene matches: 6. Germline V gene lookup returns CDR1 DFQATT and CDR2 SNEGSKA (reference sequence). The CDR3 sequence is 16 residues long. The CDR3 DNA reads TGCAGTGCTAGAGATCATTTGGGACTAGCGGCCTACGAGCAGTACTTC. This gives the protein CSARDHLGLAAYEQYF.

The chain recombines TRBV20-1 with TRBJ2-1, with no clear D. The CDR3 totals 13 residues. V gave up 6 bases and J gave up 6 bases, with 15 bases separating them. Germline V gene data show CDR1 as DFQATT and CDR2 as SNEGSKA (reference sequence). The CDR3 loop reads CSAPTQGSNEQFF. The CDR3 DNA is TGCAGTGCGCCTACCCAAGGCAGCAATGAGCAGTTCTTC.

This chain joins TRBV20-1 and TRBJ2-5; 7 bases align to TRBD2. CDR1 and CDR2 from the germline V gene are DFQATT and SNEGSKA (reference sequence). The CDR3 sequence is 14 residues long. V gave up 2 bases and J gave up 4 bases; unmatched junction bases: 7. This chain's CDR3 is CSARSPSGPETQYF. As DNA, the CDR3 is TGCAGTGCTAGATCCCCTAGCGGCCCAGAGACCCAGTACTTC.

The rearrangement links TRBV6-1 to TRBJ2-7; TRBD1 agrees at 9 bases. J was trimmed by 5 bases and V by 2 bases; bases with no gene match: 7. This CDR3 has 15 amino acids. CDR1 and CDR2 (germline): MNHNS, SASEGT. CDR3 amino acids: CASSERGQGPNEQYF. CDR3 in DNA: TGTGCCAGCAGTGAACGGGGACAGGGACCAAACGAGCAGTACTTC.

This chain connects TRBV20-1 to TRBJ2-3; D may be TRBD2 (5 bases). Trimming removed 6 bases at V and 2 bases at J, with 12 bases between. The CDR3 spans 13 residues. CDR1 is DFQATT and CDR2 is SNEGSKA in the germline V gene (reference sequence). CDR3 sequence (DNA): TGCAGTGCGGCCTCGGACTTCACAGATACGCAGTATTTT. Translation gives CSAASDFTDTQYF.

This clonotype was detected a few times. The chain has TRBV28 and TRBJ2-3; 9 bases line up with TRBD1. The CDR3 is 15 residues long. The V gene end was trimmed by 1 base and the J gene end by 3 bases; junction bases not matched to a gene: 2. Per the germline V gene, CDR1 is MDHEN and CDR2 is SYDVKM. CDR3 region: CASSLLGTGTDTQYF. CDR3 nucleotides: TGTGCCAGCAGTTTATTAGGGACAGGGACAGATACGCAGTATTTT.

The chain couples TRBV10-3 to TRBJ2-1, with 7 bases identical to TRBD2. The tail of the sequence fits TRBJ2-7 better, so the J call may be wrong. Per germline, CDR1 ENHRY and CDR2 SYGVKD. This CDR3 contains 15 residues. The CDR3 DNA sequence: TGTGCCATCAGTAATGCGGGGGTGGGATACAATGAGCAGTACTTC. Protein: CAISNAGVGYNEQYF.

This clonotype appeared a single time. The rearrangement uses TRBV7-9 and TRBJ1-1; D perhaps matches TRBD1 (5 bases). There are 13 residues in the CDR3. V lost 6 bases to trimming and J lost 5 bases, with 13 bases between them. The germline gives CDR1 SEHNR, CDR2 FQNEAQ (reference sequence). CDR3 sequence: CASRSGSLTEAFF. CDR3 nucleotides: TGTGCCAGCAGATCAGGGAGTTTGACTGAAGCTTTCTTT.

The CDR3 nucleotides are TGCAGCGTTGATCCCGTAGCCGGCGGCGGGAGCTCCTACAATGAGCAGTTCTTC. Amino acids: CSVDPVAGGGSSYNEQFF. The rearrangement uses TRBV29-1 and TRBJ2-1; 7 bases map to TRBD2. There are 18 residues in the CDR3. Per germline, CDR1 SQVTM and CDR2 ANQGSEA. The V and J ends lost 3 bases and 0 bases, in that order; junction bases with no gene match: 14.